This T cell receptor beta chain was documented in a study of T cell responses to AZD1222 COVID-19 vaccine. At the level of the study: Second-dose groups at about 4 or about 12 weeks were pooled. Study-level points and caveats: AZD1222 recipients seropositive at baseline numbered only 6 or 7. Spike-wide coverage was observed for vaccine-associated CD4 TCRs, with dominant responses at 160-218 and 743-854.

Trimming removed 2 bases at V and 7 bases at J, with 12 bases between. Germline V CDR1 and CDR2: MNHEY, SVGEGT. The CDR3 loop spans 14 amino acids. About this clone: Antigen unknown.

This table comes from immunoSEQ multiplex PCR, and its TCRdb copy is limited to in-frame clones, with some not included. The repertoire consists of tens of thousands of clones, with approximately 85% occurring once and the leading ten covering 4.5% to 6%. This TCR derives from an adult in good health. Sample: peripheral blood, taken on day 0 of AZD1222 vaccination. This chain uses TRBV6-2 or TRBV6-3 with TRBJ1-5, with no clear D. CDR3 protein: CASSYAGFLQPQHF. In DNA, the CDR3 is TGTGCCAGCAGTTACGCGGGATTCCTCCAGCCCCAGCATTTT.